Presented here are 7 T cell receptor beta chains from one specimen sequenced in a study of T-cell memory formation after mild COVID-19. From the 5' RACE reads, TCRdb called clonotypes with MiXCR, one entry per CDR3 protein. The table has tens of thousands of distinct CDR3 sequences, more than 12% seen once. The sequenced material came from PBMCs or a T cell subset sorted from them (not recorded which). These receptors were collected from a young man who had mild COVID-19 (a few samples of this study predate the infection). Cell type and time point are not known.

The table lists this clonotype with a few counts. Relative to the germline gene, one junction end is altered; a read error may explain this. The chain joins TRBV6-2 or TRBV6-3 to TRBJ2-2, with D maybe TRBD1 (6 bases). The CDR3 has 17 residues. CDR1 MNHEY and CDR2 SVGEGT come from the germline V gene. The CDR3 DNA reads TGTGCCAGCAGTCACTCAACAGGGCATGTTAACACCGGGGAGCTGTTTTTT. Its translation: CASSHSTGHVNTGELFF.

In its sample, this clonotype was seen a few times. V gene TRBV21-1 combines with J gene TRBJ2-3; TRBD2, the table's D call, lacks a check against the DNA. TRBV21-1 is assigned pseudogene status. The CDR3 runs to 19 residues. The DNA for the CDR3 is TGTGCCAGCAGCGCCCACAGCGGGAGGGACGAGTTCCGCACAGATACGCAGTATTTT. This codes for CASSAHSGRDEFRTDTQYF.

This clonotype showed up many times. This rearrangement joins TRBV4-1 to TRBJ1-3, with D possibly being TRBD1 (6 bases). Germline lookup yields CDR1 MGHRA and CDR2 YSYEKL. The V gene lost 5 bases and the J gene lost 2 bases, with 13 bases spanning the gap. The CDR3 loop spans 15 amino acids. The CDR3 region has the DNA TGCGCCAGCAGCGATAACAGGGTACCTGGAAACACCATATATTTT. Protein sequence: CASSDNRVPGNTIYF.

This clonotype was seen ten or more times. The DNA of the CDR3 is TGTGCCAGCAGCGGGGGACTAGCGGGGGCCACCTACAATGAGCAGTTCTTC. Its translation is CASSGGLAGATYNEQFF. The chain links TRBV7-9 to TRBJ2-1; TRBD2 matches at 14 bases. This CDR3 is 17 amino acids long. The V gene end was trimmed by 5 bases and the J gene end by 2 bases; junction bases not matched to a gene: 5. The germline CDR1 and CDR2 sequences are SEHNR and FQNEAQ (reference sequence).

The chain has TRBV7-9 and TRBJ1-4, with TRBD1 matching 7 bases. Germline loops: CDR1 SEHNR, CDR2 FQNEAQ (reference sequence). Trimming took 2 bases from V and 4 from J; bases not matched to a gene: 4. CDR3 length equals 15 residues. The CDR3 spells CASSLFGTDNEKLFF. The DNA of the CDR3 is TGTGCCAGCAGCTTATTCGGGACAGATAATGAAAAACTGTTTTTT. The full variable domain, with the rest looked up from reference TRBV7-9 and TRBJ1-4, is DTGVSQNPRHKITKRGQNVTFRCDPISEHNRLYWYRQTLGQGPEFLTYFQNEAQLEKSRLLSDRFSAERPKGSFSTLEIQRTEQGDSAMYLCASSLFGTDNEKLFFGSGTQLSVL.

This clonotype was found a few times. J is TRBJ1-1 and V is TRBV29-1; 8 bases are shared with TRBD1. The CDR3 is made up of 13 amino acids. Trimming took 5 bases from V and 1 from J; bases not matched to a gene: 3. Per germline, CDR1 SQVTM and CDR2 ANQGSEA. The CDR3: CSVYRGSNTEAFF. In DNA form, the CDR3 reads TGCAGCGTTTACAGGGGGTCGAACACTGAAGCTTTCTTT.

The chain has TRBV4-3 and TRBJ1-5; the D is unclear. Germline V gene data show CDR1 as LGHNA and CDR2 as YSLEER. This CDR3 spans 14 amino acids. The germline V and J ends were trimmed by 1 base and 2 bases, with 6 bases remaining between them. CDR3 coding DNA: TGCGCCAGCAGCCAAGGTCGGCGCAATCAGCCCCAGCATTTT. Translated, it gives CASSQGRRNQPQHF.